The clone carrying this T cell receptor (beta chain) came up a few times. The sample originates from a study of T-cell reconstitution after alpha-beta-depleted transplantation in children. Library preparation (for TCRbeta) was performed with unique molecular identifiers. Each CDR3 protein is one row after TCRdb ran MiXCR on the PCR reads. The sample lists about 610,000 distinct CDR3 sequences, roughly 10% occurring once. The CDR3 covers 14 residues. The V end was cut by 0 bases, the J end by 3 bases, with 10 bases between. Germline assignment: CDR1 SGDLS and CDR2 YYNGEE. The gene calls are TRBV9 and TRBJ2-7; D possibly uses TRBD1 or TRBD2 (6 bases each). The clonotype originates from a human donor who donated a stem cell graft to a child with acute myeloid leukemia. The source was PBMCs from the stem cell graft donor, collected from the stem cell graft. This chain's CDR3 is CASSVAEGGYEQYF. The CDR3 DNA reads TGTGCCAGCAGCGTAGCTGAGGGGGGCTACGAGCAGTACTTC.